This entry is about one TCR beta chain. Its antigen is unidentified. The data belong to a study of T-cell reconstitution after alpha-beta-depleted transplantation in children. This CDR3 region has 18 residues. The V end lost 1 base, the J end lost 0 bases, and 13 bases lay between the germline ends. The germline CDR1 and CDR2 sequences are SGHAT and FQDESV (reference sequence). TCRbeta library preparation incorporated unique molecular identifiers. TCRdb used MiXCR to reprocess the PCR reads, holding one entry per CDR3 protein. In the table there are 580,000 or so distinct CDR3 sequences, 23% of which are singletons. Regarding the study as a whole: Several hundred rapidly expanded clones from non-depleted graft cells reportedly supplied alpha-beta T cells about two months post-transplant.

The receptor comes from a boy under three years old who had a stem cell transplant for acute myeloid leukemia, so the T cells may come from the graft donor. Sequences were derived from PBMCs, mostly from graft donor cells, sampled 360 days after TCRalphabeta/CD19-depleted stem cell transplant. The chain carries TRBV11-1 and TRBJ2-6; D is possibly TRBD1 or TRBD2 (5 bases each). The CDR3 sequence: CASSLGGTATSGANVLTF. In DNA form, the CDR3 reads TGTGCCAGCAGCTTAGGTGGGACGGCAACCTCTGGGGCCAACGTCCTGACTTTC.